Below are 2 T cell receptor beta chains sequenced from a single sample in a study of T cells in Graves' hyperthyroidism and ophthalmopathy. Amplification yielded TCR beta CDR3 regions, with RNA transcripts as the source. Carried out on the TCR CDR3, a first-round RT-PCR used the HTBI primer set. TCRdb recomputed calls from the multiplex PCR reads with MiXCR, one row per CDR3 protein. The sample includes around 340,000 distinct CDR3 sequences, around a sixth of them seen just once. Sequencing was carried out using blood. All receptors come from a woman in her thirties or forties with Graves' ophthalmopathy.

This clonotype was detected only a few times. This chain links TRBV9 with TRBJ1-6; D remains unclear. The CDR3 is 14 residues long. Trimming cost V 4 bases and J 10 bases, with 15 bases left between them. CDR1 SGDLS and CDR2 YYNGEE come from the germline V gene. CDR3 DNA sequence: TGTGCCAGCAGCCCAAGGACTGAATTGTCACCCCTCCACTTT. Its protein is CASSPRTELSPLHF.

This clonotype was found many times. V usage is TRBV6-2 or TRBV6-3 and J usage is TRBJ1-1; D uncertain. The CDR3 extends over 13 amino acids. The germline gives CDR1 MNHEY, CDR2 SVGEGT. Trimming took 6 bases from V and 7 from J, leaving 15 bases between them. CDR3 sequence reads: CASRQTVAIEAFF. The CDR3 nucleotides are TGTGCCAGCAGACAGACGGTCGCTATTGAAGCTTTCTTT.